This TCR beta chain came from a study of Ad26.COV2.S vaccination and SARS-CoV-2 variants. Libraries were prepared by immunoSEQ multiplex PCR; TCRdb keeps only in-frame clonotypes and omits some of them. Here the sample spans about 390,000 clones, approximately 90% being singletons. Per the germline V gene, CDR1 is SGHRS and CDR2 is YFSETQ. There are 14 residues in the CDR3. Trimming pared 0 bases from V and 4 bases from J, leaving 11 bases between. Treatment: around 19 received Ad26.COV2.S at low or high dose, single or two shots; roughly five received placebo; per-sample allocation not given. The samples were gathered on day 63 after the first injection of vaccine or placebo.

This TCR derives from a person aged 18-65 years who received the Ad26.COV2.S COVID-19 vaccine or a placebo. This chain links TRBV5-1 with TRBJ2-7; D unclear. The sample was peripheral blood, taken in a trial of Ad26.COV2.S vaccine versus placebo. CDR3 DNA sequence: TGCGCCAGCAGCTTGGAATCTGGGCAGTACGAGCAGTACTTC. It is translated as CASSLESGQYEQYF.